These 5 T cell receptor beta chains share one sample of origin, sequenced in a study of T cells in Graves' hyperthyroidism and ophthalmopathy. Amplified TCR beta CDR3 regions came from RNA transcripts. First-round RT-PCR of the TCR CDR3 relied on the HTBI primer set. TCRdb analysed the multiplex PCR reads with MiXCR anew, one entry per CDR3 protein. The sample carries 340,000 or so distinct CDR3 sequences, roughly 17% recorded once. The sample taken for sequencing was blood. The receptor set was obtained from a man aged 30 to 39 with Graves' hyperthyroidism.

This clonotype was detected many times. This sequence joins TRBV3-1 and TRBJ2-7; TRBD2 might be the D (5 bases). Germline V gives CDR1 LGHDT, CDR2 YNNKEL (reference sequence). V shed 3 bases and J shed 2 bases, with 20 bases lying between them. The CDR3 is 17 amino acids. This CDR3 is CASSQSWAATTPYEQYF. CDR3 coding DNA: TGTGCCAGCAGCCAGTCATGGGCGGCGACTACCCCCTACGAGCAGTACTTC.

The chain employs TRBV7-2 and TRBJ2-7; 12 bases agree with TRBD2. CDR1 and CDR2 from the germline V gene are SGHTA and FQGNSA. V lost 5 bases and J lost 5; bases outside the gene matches: 7. The CDR3 runs 15 residues. The CDR3 DNA follows: TGTGCCAGCAGCATAAGACTAGCGGGAGCGGACGAGCAGTACTTC. Protein sequence: CASSIRLAGADEQYF.

This clonotype occurred a few times. The chain employs TRBV29-1 and TRBJ1-2; D perhaps matches TRBD1 (6 bases). The germline V gene has CDR1 SQVTM and CDR2 ANQGSEA. Trimming left V 7 bases short and J 3 bases short, with 9 bases between. The CDR3 sequence is 11 residues long. The CDR3 nucleotides read TGCAGCGGAGGGGGATACTATGGCTACACCTTC. This gives the protein CSGGGYYGYTF.

In this sample, this clonotype turned up a few times. The chain uses TRBV7-9 and TRBJ1-2, with TRBD1 as a possible D gene (6 bases). The V end lost 5 bases, the J end lost 4 bases, and 17 bases lay between the germline ends. CDR1 SEHNR and CDR2 FQNEAQ come from the germline V gene (reference sequence). The CDR3 is 15 residues long. The CDR3 here is CASSTSVRTVYGYTF. As DNA, the CDR3 is TGTGCCAGCAGCACCAGCGTACGGACAGTCTATGGCTACACCTTC.

There are many counts of this clonotype. V is TRBV28 and J is TRBJ1-1, with 9 bases matching TRBD1. The CDR3 loop spans 16 amino acids. Looked up from germline, CDR1 is MDHEN and CDR2 is SYDVKM. V gave up 6 bases and J gave up 0 bases; unmatched junction bases: 8. Written as DNA, the CDR3 is TGTGCCAGCAGGCCCGGGACAGGGCTAATGAACACTGAAGCTTTCTTT. Its protein is CASRPGTGLMNTEAFF.